A selection of T cell receptor beta chains follows, all from one sample in a study of T cell repertoires in cytomegalovirus infection. One entry per CDR3 protein, called by TCRdb with MiXCR from the reads. Of 680,000 or so distinct CDR3 sequences in the sample, 35% to 45% were seen once. Sequences were obtained from PBMCs. These receptors all stem from a human donor in good health (CMV status not recorded). Some clones in this sample may be carry-over from other donors' samples. The CDR3 runs from the conserved cysteine through the conserved F or W. A D gene is named only where the DNA matches it firmly. Size values are once, few and many counts, or a class for expanded clones, and some rows have none.

d_call,clone_size,j_call,v_call,cdr3_nt,cdr3_aa
NA,few,TRBJ2-7,TRBV6-5,TGTGCCAGCAGTCTAGATACAGGGTCATCCTACGAGCAGTACTTC,CASSLDTGSSYEQYF
NA,few,TRBJ2-2,TRBV19,TGTGCCAGTAGTATGGTGGAGAACACCGGGGAGCTGTTTTTT,CASSMVENTGELFF
NA,few,TRBJ1-1,TRBV25-1,TGTGCCAGCAGTGAATATAGGATCCTATCGTTT,CASSEYRILSF
TRBD1,NA,TRBJ2-1,TRBV20-1,TGCAGTGCTAGAGATCTACAGGGGGCTTACAATGAGCAGTTCTTC,CSARDLQGAYNEQFF
TRBD1,few,TRBJ2-1,TRBV6-2/TRBV6-3,TGTGCCAGCAGTACTTATGGACAGGGATTCTACAATGAGCAGTTCTTC,CASSTYGQGFYNEQFF
TRBD2,few,TRBJ2-2,TRBV19,TGTGCCAGTAGTATAGAACAGGGGGGTAGCGGGGGGGAAAACACCGGGGAGCTGTTTTTT,CASSIEQGGSGGENTGELFF
NA,few,TRBJ2-1,TRBV6-1,TGTGCCAGCAGTTTAGCGATCGGGCAGTTCTTC,CASSLAIGQFF
NA,NA,TRBJ1-1,TRBV4-1,TGCGCCAGCAGCCAAGACCTGGTCACTGAAGCTTTCTTT,CASSQDLVTEAFF
NA,few,TRBJ1-5,TRBV7-8,TGTGCCAGCAGCGAAAGTACAGGGATTGCTCAGCCCCAGCATTTT,CASSESTGIAQPQHF
NA,NA,TRBJ2-7,TRBV7-9,TGTGCCAGCAGCTTAGTCAATGCAGGGGCCTACGAGCAGTACTTC,CASSLVNAGAYEQYF
NA,NA,TRBJ2-7,TRBV7-2,TGTGCCAGCAGCCCTGAGCGGGCCATCTCCTACGAGCAGTACTTC,CASSPERAISYEQYF
TRBD1,few,TRBJ1-5,TRBV7-8,TGTGCCAGCAGCAATAAAGAGGGACAGCCCAATCAGCCCCAGCATTTT,CASSNKEGQPNQPQHF
TRBD1,few,TRBJ2-3,TRBV2,TGTGCCAGCAGTGAACTGGAACAGGGGGGAACAGATACGCAGTATTTT,CASSELEQGGTDTQYF
TRBD2,many,TRBJ2-3,TRBV28,TGTGCCAGCAGTTTCTGGACTGATCAGCGGGAGGGCCTTACCACAGATACGCAGTATTTT,CASSFWTDQREGLTTDTQYF
NA,NA,TRBJ1-5,TRBV5-1,TGCGCCAGCAGCACCCTACCGGGGAACAATCAGCCCCAGCATTTT,CASSTLPGNNQPQHF
TRBD2,few,TRBJ2-3,TRBV6-1,TGTGCCTATCTAGCGGGGGAGCTTCCCACAGATACGCAGTATTTT,CAYLAGELPTDTQYF
TRBD2,NA,TRBJ2-3,TRBV20-1,TGCAGTGCTTCGACTAGCGGGGAACCAGATACGCAGTATTTT,CSASTSGEPDTQYF
NA,NA,TRBJ1-5,TRBV18,TGTGCCAGCTCACCACAATTTGGTAATCAGCCCCAGCATTTT,CASSPQFGNQPQHF
NA,few,TRBJ2-2,TRBV7-8,TGTGCCAGCAGCTTAGTAAGAGGGACGAACGGGGAGCTGTTTTTT,CASSLVRGTNGELFF
NA,few,TRBJ2-1,TRBV7-2,TGTGCCAGCAGCTCAAGCCACAAGTACAATGAGCAGTTCTTC,CASSSSHKYNEQFF
NA,many,TRBJ2-1,TRBV7-2,TGTGCCAGCAGCCCGACTCCCCAATCCTACAATGAGCAGTTCTTC,CASSPTPQSYNEQFF
TRBD2,NA,TRBJ2-7,TRBV20-1,TGCAGTGCTAGCACCGGGACTAGCGAATACTACGAGCAGTACTTC,CSASTGTSEYYEQYF
TRBD1,few,TRBJ2-1,TRBV12-3/TRBV12-4,TGTGCCAGCAGTTTAAGGGACAGGGGGCATCGAAGCTCCTACAATGAGCAGTTCTTC,CASSLRDRGHRSSYNEQFF
NA,NA,TRBJ1-1,TRBV7-9,TGTGCCATCACCCAGTGGAAAACTGAAGCGTTCTTT,CAITQWKTEAFF
NA,NA,TRBJ1-5,TRBV28,TGTGCCAGCAGTTCGCTCGGGGCAGGGGATCAGCCCCAGCATTTT,CASSSLGAGDQPQHF
NA,NA,TRBJ1-3,TRBV28,TGTGCCAGCAGCCGACCGCTTCGCAGAGCTGGAAACACCATATATTTT,CASSRPLRRAGNTIYF
TRBD2,NA,TRBJ2-3,TRBV4-2,TGTGCCAGCAGCCGGAATAGCGGGAGGGCCGCAGATACGCAGTATTTT,CASSRNSGRAADTQYF
NA,NA,TRBJ2-2,TRBV19,TGTGCCAGTAGTATCAGTGACACCGGGGAGCTGTTTTTT,CASSISDTGELFF
NA,few,TRBJ2-7,TRBV10-2,TGCGCCAGCTCCGAAGGGCCCAAACACTACGAGCAGTACTTC,CASSEGPKHYEQYF
NA,NA,TRBJ2-7,TRBV12-3/TRBV12-4,TGTGCCAGCAGTTTCGCGACCTACGAGCAGTACTTC,CASSFATYEQYF
NA,once,TRBJ1-2,TRBV5-4,TGTGCCAGCAGCTTGGATCCCCGAAAAACTAACTATGGCTACACCTTC,CASSLDPRKTNYGYTF
NA,NA,TRBJ2-7,TRBV29-1,TGCAGCGTTGGCCAGGCAACGTTGGACGAGCAGTACTTC,CSVGQATLDEQYF
NA,many,TRBJ2-7,TRBV7-6,TGTGCCAGCAGCTTGGGGACTTCTACCTACGAGCAGTACTTC,CASSLGTSTYEQYF
NA,many,TRBJ1-2,TRBV28,TGTGCCAGCAGTTTTGGGGGCTACGATGGCTACACCTTC,CASSFGGYDGYTF
NA,few,TRBJ2-7,TRBV5-1,TGCGCCAGCAGCTTGTTCGGCGCATACGAGCAGTACTTC,CASSLFGAYEQYF
NA,NA,TRBJ2-5,TRBV5-8,TGTGCCAGCAGCTTGTATGATCGTCAAGCGGAGACCCAGTACTTC,CASSLYDRQAETQYF
NA,NA,TRBJ1-2,TRBV27,TGTGCCAGCAGTTTACGGGTCGACTATGGCTACACCTTC,CASSLRVDYGYTF
TRBD1,NA,TRBJ1-1,TRBV10-3,TGTGCCACCCGGCGCCGGGACAGTGACACTGAAGCTTTCTTT,CATRRRDSDTEAFF
TRBD2,once,TRBJ2-7,TRBV10-3,TGTGCCATCAGTGGTCGGCTAGCGGGGCCCCTTGGGGGCGAGCAGTACTTC,CAISGRLAGPLGGEQYF
TRBD1,many,TRBJ2-1,TRBV7-8,TGTGCCAGCAGCTTACGGCGGGACAGGGTCCACAATGAGCAGTTCTTC,CASSLRRDRVHNEQFF
NA,few,TRBJ1-5,TRBV7-2,TGTGCCAGCAGCTTAGTGGCCATGACCCACTCTACTCTCAATCAGCCCCAGCATTTT,CASSLVAMTHSTLNQPQHF
NA,NA,TRBJ2-7,TRBV5-5,TGTGCCAGCACGGCTCAGGGTCTTTCCTACGAGCAGTACTTC,CASTAQGLSYEQYF
NA,few,TRBJ2-3,TRBV6-2/TRBV6-3,TGTGCCAGCAGGCGTCGGGACTCCGTTTTTGATACGCAGTATTTT,CASRRRDSVFDTQYF
TRBD1,few,TRBJ2-1,TRBV28,TGTGCCAGCAGTTCCTCCGGGACAGAAAGCTCCTACAATGAGCAGTTCTTC,CASSSSGTESSYNEQFF
TRBD2,NA,TRBJ2-1,TRBV28,TGTGCCAGCAGCCTAGGGGCGGGAGAGGCGTCCTACAATGAGCAGTTCTTC,CASSLGAGEASYNEQFF
TRBD1,many,TRBJ1-5,TRBV28,TGTGCCAGCAGTGGGACAGGTGGATTTCAGCCCCAGCATTTT,CASSGTGGFQPQHF
TRBD1,NA,TRBJ1-5,TRBV28,TGTGCCAGCAGTGCGACAGGGGGGGATCAGCCCCAGCATTTT,CASSATGGDQPQHF
NA,NA,TRBJ2-5,TRBV4-2,TGTGCCAGCAGCCATCAGGACTTGAGAGAAGGTACCCAGTATTTC,CASSHQDLREGTQYF
TRBD2,many,TRBJ2-7,TRBV7-6,TGTGCCAGCAGCGTCGGACTAGCGGGAGGGTTTGTGAGCTACGAGCAGTACTTC,CASSVGLAGGFVSYEQYF
NA,NA,TRBJ2-1,TRBV5-6,TGTGCCAGCAGCTTGGGTGACCCTTTGTCCAATGAGCAGTTCTTC,CASSLGDPLSNEQFF
NA,NA,TRBJ1-6,TRBV24-1,TGTGCCACCAGTGAGGGCAGGGTGCATTCACCCCTCCACTTT,CATSEGRVHSPLHF
NA,many,TRBJ2-1,TRBV7-2,TGTGCCAGCGGAAAGCGCGTCGTCTACAATGAGCAGTTCTTC,CASGKRVVYNEQFF
NA,NA,TRBJ2-7,TRBV25-1,TGTGCCAGCATCCTTAGGACAGGCCTCGGGAAAGAACTAGCTTTCAACGAGCAGTACTTC,CASILRTGLGKELAFNEQYF
TRBD1,NA,TRBJ1-5,TRBV20-1,TGCAGTGCTAGAGCGGGACAGGGGCGAAATCAGCCCCAGCATTTT,CSARAGQGRNQPQHF
NA,NA,TRBJ1-1,TRBV28,TGTGCCAGCAGTTTAATCAGGGAGGGTGACACTGAAGCTTTCTTT,CASSLIREGDTEAFF
NA,NA,TRBJ1-6,TRBV6-1,TGTGCCAGCAGGCATGCCAGAAATAATTCACCCCGACACTTT,CASRHARNNSPRHF
TRBD2,NA,TRBJ2-1,TRBV29-1,TGCAGTCTTAGGAGTGGGAGGGCCGGGTCCTACAATGAGCAGTTCTTC,CSLRSGRAGSYNEQFF